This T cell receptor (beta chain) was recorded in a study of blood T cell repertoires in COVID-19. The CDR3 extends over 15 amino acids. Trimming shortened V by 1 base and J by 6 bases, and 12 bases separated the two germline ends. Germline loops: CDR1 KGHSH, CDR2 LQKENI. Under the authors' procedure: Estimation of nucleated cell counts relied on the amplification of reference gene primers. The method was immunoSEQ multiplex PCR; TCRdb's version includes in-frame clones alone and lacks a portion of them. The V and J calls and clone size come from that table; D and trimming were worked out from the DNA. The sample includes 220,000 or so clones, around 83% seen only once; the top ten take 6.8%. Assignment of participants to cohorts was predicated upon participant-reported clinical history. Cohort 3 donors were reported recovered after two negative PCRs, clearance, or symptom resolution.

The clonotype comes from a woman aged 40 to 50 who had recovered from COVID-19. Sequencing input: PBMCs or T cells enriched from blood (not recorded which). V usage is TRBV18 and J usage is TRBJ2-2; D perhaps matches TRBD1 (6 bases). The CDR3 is CASSPLTSGAGELFF. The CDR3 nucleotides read TGTGCCAGCTCACCACTTACCTCAGGGGCCGGGGAGCTGTTTTTT.